These 8 T cell receptor beta chains originate from one sample sequenced in a study of blood T cell repertoires in COVID-19. Using immunoSEQ multiplex PCR, the repertoire was profiled, and TCRdb retains in-frame clones only, with some absent. The profile shows 250,000 to 400,000 clones, about 90% of them singletons. Specimen: peripheral blood. The origin of the receptors is a young woman with COVID-19, enrolled during active disease.

Comment on this clone: This specimen includes other DNA sequences encoding the same CDR3. CDR3 protein: CASSLGAGNTEAFF. For the CDR3, the DNA is TGCGCCAGCAGCTTGGGGGCAGGCAACACTGAAGCTTTCTTT. V and J are TRBV5-1 and TRBJ1-1; unclear D gene. The CDR3 has 14 amino acids. V lost 0 bases to trimming and J lost 2 bases, with 8 bases between them. Germline V gives CDR1 SGHRS, CDR2 YFSETQ.

The CDR3 DNA is TGTGCCAGCAGCTTAGTCGCGGACTCAGACTACGAGCAGTACTTC. Protein product: CASSLVADSDYEQYF. The chain joins TRBV7-8 to TRBJ2-7, with D perhaps matching TRBD2 (5 bases). Per germline, CDR1 SGHVS and CDR2 FQNEAQ. This CDR3 has 15 residues. V was trimmed by 1 base and J by 3 bases, leaving 13 bases between them.

This sequence joins TRBV2 and TRBJ2-2, with 9 bases identical to TRBD2. The CDR3 contains 14 residues. Germline V gene data show CDR1 as SNHLY and CDR2 as FYNNEI. V was pared by 4 bases and J by 7 bases, with 4 bases of the junction left unmatched. The CDR3 bases are TGTGCCAGCAGTGTTAGCGGGAGTCACGGGGAGCTGTTTTTT. Its translation is CASSVSGSHGELFF.

This clone was counted a few times. The V and J genes are TRBV29-1 and TRBJ2-1; TRBD1 might be the D (5 bases). Trimming shortened V by 0 bases and J by 4 bases, and 13 bases separated the two germline ends. The germline V gene encodes CDR1 SQVTM and CDR2 ANQGSEA. This CDR3 spans 15 amino acids. The CDR3 is CSVEDLDILYNEQFF. The CDR3 DNA is TGCAGCGTTGAAGACTTGGACATATTATACAATGAGCAGTTCTTC.

This chain joins TRBV19 and TRBJ1-5; tentative D call: TRBD1 (5 bases). CDR3 length: 14 amino acids. The germline V gene has CDR1 LNHDA and CDR2 SQIVND (reference sequence). With 3 bases removed from V and 4 bases from J, the gap between germline ends came to 10 bases. The CDR3 spells CASSMRDRNQPQHF. CDR3 coding DNA: TGTGCCAGTAGTATGCGGGACCGGAATCAGCCCCAGCATTTT.

CDR3 loop: CATSRDAAEYNEQFF. DNA of the CDR3: TGTGCCACCAGCAGAGATGCAGCGGAATACAATGAGCAGTTCTTC. This chain joins TRBV15 and TRBJ2-1; TRBD2 might be the D (5 bases). The length of the CDR3 is 15 residues. The V end lost 0 bases, the J end lost 4 bases, and 10 bases lay between the germline ends. Germline V gene sequence: CDR1 LNHNV, CDR2 YYDKDF (reference sequence).

Regarding this clone: The same CDR3 can be traced to other DNA sequences in this sample. J is TRBJ1-1 and V is TRBV28, with no clear D. Germline assignment: CDR1 MDHEN and CDR2 SYDVKM. V lost 3 bases and J lost 4, with 3 bases in between. This CDR3 is 11 amino acids long. The chain's CDR3 is CASSFSTEAFF. CDR3 in DNA: TGTGCCAGCAGTTTCTCCACTGAAGCTTTCTTT.

The V and J genes are TRBV5-1 and TRBJ1-2; D possibly corresponds to TRBD1 (5 bases). Germline assignment: CDR1 SGHRS and CDR2 YFSETQ. The CDR3 has 15 amino acids. V lost 0 bases, J lost 3 bases, and 12 bases lay in between. CDR3 nucleotides: TGCGCCAGCAGCTTGGCACCGGGGGAACACTATGGCTACACCTTC. The encoded protein is CASSLAPGEHYGYTF. Full variable domain (remainder filled in from reference TRBV5-1 and TRBJ1-2): KAGVTQTPRYLIKTRGQQVTLSCSPISGHRSVSWYQQTPGQGLQFLFEYFSETQRNKGNFPGRFSGRQFSNSRSEMNVSTLELGDSALYLCASSLAPGEHYGYTFGSGTRLTVV.